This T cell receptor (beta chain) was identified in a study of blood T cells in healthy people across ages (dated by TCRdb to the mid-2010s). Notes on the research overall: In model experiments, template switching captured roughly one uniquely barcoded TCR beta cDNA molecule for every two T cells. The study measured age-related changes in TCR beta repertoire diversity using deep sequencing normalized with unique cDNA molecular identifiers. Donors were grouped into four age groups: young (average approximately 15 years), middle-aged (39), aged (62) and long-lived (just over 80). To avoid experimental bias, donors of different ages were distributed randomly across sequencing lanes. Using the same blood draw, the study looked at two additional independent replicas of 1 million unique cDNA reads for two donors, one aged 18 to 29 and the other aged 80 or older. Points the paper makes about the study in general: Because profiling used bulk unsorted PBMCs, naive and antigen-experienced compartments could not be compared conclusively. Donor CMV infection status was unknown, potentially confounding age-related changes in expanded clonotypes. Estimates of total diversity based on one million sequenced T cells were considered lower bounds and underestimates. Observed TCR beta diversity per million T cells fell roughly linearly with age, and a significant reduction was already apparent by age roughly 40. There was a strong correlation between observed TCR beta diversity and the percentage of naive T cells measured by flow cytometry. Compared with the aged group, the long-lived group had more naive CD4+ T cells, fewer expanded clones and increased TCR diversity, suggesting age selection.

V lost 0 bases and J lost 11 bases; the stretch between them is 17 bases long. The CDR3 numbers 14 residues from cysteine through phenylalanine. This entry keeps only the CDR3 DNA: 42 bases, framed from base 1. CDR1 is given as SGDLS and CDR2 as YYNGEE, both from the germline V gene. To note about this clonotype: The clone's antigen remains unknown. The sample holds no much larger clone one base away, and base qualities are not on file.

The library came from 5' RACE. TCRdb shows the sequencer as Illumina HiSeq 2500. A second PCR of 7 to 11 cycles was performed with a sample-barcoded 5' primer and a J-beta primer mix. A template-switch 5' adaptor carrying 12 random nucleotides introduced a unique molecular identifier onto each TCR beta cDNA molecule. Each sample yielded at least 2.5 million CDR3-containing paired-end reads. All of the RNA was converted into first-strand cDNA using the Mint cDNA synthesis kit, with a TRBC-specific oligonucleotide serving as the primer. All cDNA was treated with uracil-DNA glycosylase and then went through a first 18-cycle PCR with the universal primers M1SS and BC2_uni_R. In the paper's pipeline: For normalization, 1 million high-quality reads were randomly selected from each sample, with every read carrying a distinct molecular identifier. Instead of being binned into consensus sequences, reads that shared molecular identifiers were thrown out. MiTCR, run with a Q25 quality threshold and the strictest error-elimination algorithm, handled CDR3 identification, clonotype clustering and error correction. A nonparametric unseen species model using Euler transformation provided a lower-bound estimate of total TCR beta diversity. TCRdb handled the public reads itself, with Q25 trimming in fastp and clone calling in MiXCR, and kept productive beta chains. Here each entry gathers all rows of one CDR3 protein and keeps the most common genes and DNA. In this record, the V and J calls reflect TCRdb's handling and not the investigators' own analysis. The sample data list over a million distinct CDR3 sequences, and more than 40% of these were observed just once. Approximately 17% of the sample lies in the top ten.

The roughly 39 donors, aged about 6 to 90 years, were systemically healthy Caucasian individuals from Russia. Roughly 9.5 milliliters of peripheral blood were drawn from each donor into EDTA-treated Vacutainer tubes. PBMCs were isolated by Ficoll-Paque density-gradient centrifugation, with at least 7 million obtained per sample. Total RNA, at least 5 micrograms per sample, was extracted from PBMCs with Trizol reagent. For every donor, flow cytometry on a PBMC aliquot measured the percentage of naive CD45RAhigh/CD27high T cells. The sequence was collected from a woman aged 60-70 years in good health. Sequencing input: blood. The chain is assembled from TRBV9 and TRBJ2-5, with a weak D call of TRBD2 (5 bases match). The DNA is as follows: TGTGCCAGCAGCGTAGAATGGCCTAGCCATGAGCAGTACTTC. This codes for CASSVEWPSHEQYF.